Each of the 18 T cell receptor beta chains below was sequenced from the same sample in a study of T-cell memory formation after mild COVID-19. MiXCR, run by TCRdb on the 5' RACE reads, gives a single entry per CDR3 protein. This table has 450,000 to 650,000 distinct CDR3 sequences, less than 25% appearing once. Material: PBMCs or a T cell subset sorted from them (not recorded which). The receptors were sampled from an adult woman who had mild COVID-19 (a few samples of this study predate the infection). Cell type and time point are not known.

The sample holds a few counts of this clonotype. The chain couples TRBV4-1 to TRBJ2-1; D perhaps matches TRBD1 (7 bases). The germline V gene has CDR1 MGHRA and CDR2 YSYEKL. Trimming shortened V by 2 bases and J by 4 bases, and 12 bases separated the two germline ends. CDR3 length: 15 residues. Written as DNA, the CDR3 is TGCGCCAGCAGCCAATACAGGGGACTTTACAATGAGCAGTTCTTC. It yields the protein CASSQYRGLYNEQFF.

This chain links TRBV4-1 with TRBJ1-5, with D possibly being TRBD1 (5 bases). This CDR3 spans 15 amino acids. With 1 base removed from V and 4 bases from J, the gap between germline ends came to 11 bases. In germline, CDR1 is MGHRA, CDR2 YSYEKL. This CDR3 is CASSQVPGVNQPQHF. CDR3 nucleotides: TGCGCCAGCAGCCAAGTTCCGGGGGTTAATCAGCCCCAGCATTTT.

Only one count was recorded for this clonotype. The chain links TRBV28 to TRBJ1-1; 11 nucleotides line up with TRBD1. Germline loops: CDR1 MDHEN, CDR2 SYDVKM. Trimming at V came to 8 bases and at J to 0 bases, leaving 8 bases not matched to a gene. The length of the CDR3 is 16 residues. DNA of the CDR3: TGTGCCAGCGACCGGACAGGGGGCCCTTTGAACACTGAAGCTTTCTTT. Translation: CASDRTGGPLNTEAFF.

This clonotype was detected only a few times. This chain connects TRBV6-5 to TRBJ1-3; 8 bases agree with TRBD1. Germline values: CDR1 MNHEY, CDR2 SVGAGI. V lost 0 bases, J lost 3 bases, and 13 bases stayed unmatched. CDR3 size: 19 residues. The DNA for the CDR3 is TGTGCCAGCAGTTACTCGGTGGTACCAGGGGGCGTTAGTGGAAACACCATATATTTT. It is translated as CASSYSVVPGGVSGNTIYF.

The chain links TRBV10-2 to TRBJ2-3; D not resolved. Trimming left V 0 bases short and J 13 bases short, with 11 bases between. Germline V gene data show CDR1 as WSHSY and CDR2 as SAAADI. The CDR3 totals 12 residues. CDR3 DNA sequence: TGCGCCAGCAGTGAGTCGGCTCCCGAGAAGTATTTT. It yields the protein CASSESAPEKYF.

There are a few counts of this clonotype. The gene calls are TRBV12-5 and TRBJ1-2; 9 nucleotides line up with TRBD1. The V segment lost 5 bases and the J segment 7 bases; nucleotides outside the gene matches: 8. This CDR3 is built from 14 residues. Per the germline V gene, CDR1 is LGHNT and CDR2 is FRNRAP. The CDR3 nucleotides read TGTGCTAGTGGTCTGGACAGGGGCCCGGGTGGCTACACCTTC. This codes for CASGLDRGPGGYTF. The whole variable domain, filled in from reference TRBV12-5 and TRBJ1-2, reads DARVTQTPRHKVTEMGQEVTMRCQPILGHNTVFWYRQTMMQGLELLAYFRNRAPLDDSGMPKDRFSAEMPDATLATLKIQPSEPRDSAVYFCASGLDRGPGGYTFGSGTRLTVV.

A few counts support this clonotype. The V call is TRBV6-2 or TRBV6-3, the J call TRBJ2-7; 10 bases align to TRBD1. The CDR3 covers 15 residues. V gave up 7 bases and J gave up 3 bases; unmatched junction bases: 9. The germline V gene has CDR1 MNHEY and CDR2 SVGEGT. The chain's CDR3 is CASTPDRGLDYEQYF. CDR3 bases: TGTGCCAGCACCCCAGACAGGGGGCTTGACTACGAGCAGTACTTC.

V gene TRBV19 combines with J gene TRBJ1-5, with TRBD1 matching over 8 bases. This CDR3 is 15 amino acids long. Germline CDR1 LNHDA, CDR2 SQIVND (reference sequence). The V and J ends lost 6 bases and 3 bases, in that order; junction bases with no gene match: 7. The CDR3 loop reads CASSIGTGDNQPQHF. CDR3 coding DNA: TGTGCCAGTAGCATCGGGACAGGAGACAATCAGCCCCAGCATTTT.

The chain has TRBV12-3 or TRBV12-4 and TRBJ1-1; TRBD1 might be the D (6 bases). With 6 bases removed from V and 6 bases from J, the gap between germline ends came to 14 bases. The CDR3 has 13 residues. The CDR3 DNA reads as TGTGCCAGCAGAACACAGGGTTTCCCTGAAGCTTTCTTT. This codes for CASRTQGFPEAFF.

J is TRBJ2-7 and V is TRBV5-6; TRBD1 agrees at 9 bases. J gave up 6 bases and V 4 bases, and 11 bases lay outside the gene matches. The germline V gene has CDR1 SGHDT and CDR2 YYEEEE. This CDR3 comprises 15 residues. The CDR3: CASSAPGQGFSEQYF. The CDR3 DNA sequence: TGTGCCAGCAGCGCTCCGGGACAGGGTTTCTCCGAGCAGTACTTC.

The chain joins TRBV30 to TRBJ1-2, with a weak D call TRBD1 (6 bases). V shed 4 bases and J shed 1 base, with 13 bases lying between them. The germline gives CDR1 GTSNPN, CDR2 SVGIG (reference sequence). The CDR3 sequence is 14 residues long. The CDR3 nucleotides read TGTGCCTGGATTACGAACAGGGTTAACTATGGCTACACCTTC. This translates into CAWITNRVNYGYTF.

This clonotype has a handful of counts. This chain links TRBV5-1 with TRBJ2-1, with TRBD2 as a possible D gene (6 bases). The CDR3 has 14 amino acids. Germline V lookup: CDR1 SGHRS, CDR2 YFSETQ. Trimming took off 4 bases at V and 8 bases at J, with 16 bases between the two ends. CDR3 protein: CASSPSLARDEQFF. The CDR3 DNA is TGCGCCAGCAGCCCTTCCCTAGCGCGGGATGAGCAGTTCTTC.

This clonotype has more than one count but fewer than ten. The chain employs TRBV24-1 and TRBJ2-1, with 11 positions matching TRBD2. Unmatched junction bases numbered 8, after V lost 2 bases and J lost 6 bases. Germline CDR1 and CDR2: KGHDR and SFDVKD. CDR3 length: 17 amino acids. The CDR3 sequence is CATSDSSLSGGVNEQFF. The CDR3 nucleotides read TGTGCCACCAGTGATTCTAGCCTTAGCGGGGGGGTCAATGAGCAGTTCTTC.

This clonotype was seen a few times. This chain's CDR3 is CASSLIGRLSEAFF. CDR3 DNA: TGTGCCAGCAGCTTAATAGGGCGTCTCTCTGAAGCTTTCTTT. The chain employs TRBV7-8 and TRBJ1-1; D uncertain. Trimming pared 2 bases from V and 6 bases from J, leaving 13 bases between. The CDR3 runs 14 residues. CDR1 and CDR2 (germline): SGHVS, FQNEAQ.

This clonotype was detected a few times. CDR3 DNA sequence: TGTGCCAGCAGCCCCGGGCCAGCCACTGAAGCTTTCTTT. As protein: CASSPGPATEAFF. The gene calls are TRBV7-2 and TRBJ1-1, with D unclear. The germline V and J ends were trimmed by 5 bases and 4 bases, with 11 bases remaining between them. Germline V gene sequence: CDR1 SGHTA, CDR2 FQGNSA. The CDR3 is 13 residues long.

A few counts support this clonotype. The chain joins TRBV18 to TRBJ2-7; 7 bases line up with TRBD1. Germline CDR1 and CDR2: KGHSH and LQKENI. V lost 5 bases and J lost 0; bases outside the gene matches: 10. There are 16 residues in the CDR3. The CDR3 region is CASSSEQGLSSYEQYF. In DNA form, the CDR3 reads TGTGCCAGCTCAAGTGAACAGGGGCTTTCCTCCTACGAGCAGTACTTC.

V and J are TRBV3-1 and TRBJ2-3; maybe TRBD1 (6 bases). V was cut by 4 bases and J by 5 bases, with 13 bases left in between. From germline, CDR1 is LGHDT and CDR2 YNNKEL (reference sequence). The CDR3 spans 14 residues. Here the CDR3 reads CASSRRTDRDTQYF. The CDR3 DNA reads as TGTGCCAGCAGCCGCCGGACAGATAGAGATACGCAGTATTTT.

This clonotype is classed as medium-sized. A much larger clone is a single base away; this may be a read error. This chain joins TRBV12-3 or TRBV12-4 and TRBJ2-5, with a possible D match to TRBD1 (6 bases). Trimming cost V 6 bases and J 3 bases, with 23 bases left between them. This CDR3 has 17 amino acids. The CDR3 sequence: CASSLLGARDGKETQYF. Here the CDR3 DNA reads TGTGCCAGCAGCCTACTGGGGGCCCGGGACGGCAAAGAGACCCAGTACTTC.